This T cell receptor beta chain was profiled in a study of cytomegalovirus exposure and HLA in healthy donors. CDR3 size: 15 residues. Per germline, CDR1 SGHRS and CDR2 YFSETQ. J was trimmed by 5 bases and V by 0 bases; bases with no gene match: 7. A multiplex PCR was run with 60 Vbeta primers and 13 Jbeta primers. Method: immunoSEQ multiplex PCR; TCRdb's copy keeps in-frame clones and lacks some. The repertoire consists of 150,000 to 200,000 clones, with approximately 86% occurring once and the leading ten covering about 1.7%. The specimen was PBMCs. The receptor's source is a woman between 18 and 29 years old in good health and CMV-seronegative. This rearrangement joins TRBV5-1 to TRBJ2-7; 8 bases line up with TRBD1. CDR3 in DNA: TGCGCCAGCAGCTTGGGAGGTGACAGGGGCGACGAGCAGTACTTC. Translation gives CASSLGGDRGDEQYF.